The subject of this entry is one T cell receptor beta chain. Its antigen is not identified. V lost 8 bases to trimming and J lost 3 bases, with 11 bases between them. CDR1 and CDR2 from the germline V gene are MNHEY and SVGEGT. The CDR3 loop spans 12 amino acids. Each CDR3 protein is one row after TCRdb ran MiXCR on the RT-PCR reads. The sample lists roughly 710,000 distinct CDR3 sequences, approximately 14% seen once, with less than 9% in the top ten. The sample originates from a study of response to subunit inactivated influenza vaccine. Study observations and caveats: It was the authors' suggestion that each seasonal influenza vaccination recruits few new T cells.

This specimen consisted of PBMCs from blood, obtained 14 to 15 days before vaccination. The J gene is TRBJ2-7, the V gene TRBV6-2 or TRBV6-3; D not resolved. The sequence was collected from a man aged 45 to 65 who received an inactivated influenza vaccine. CDR3 sequence reads: CASGDTNYEQYF. The CDR3 region has the DNA TGTGCCAGCGGTGACACAAACTACGAGCAGTACTTC.